The text below deals with one T cell receptor beta chain. Antigen unknown. This sample was included in a study of T cell responses to AZD1222 COVID-19 vaccine. About the study: Whether given at about 4 or about 12 weeks, second doses were pooled.

The study, taken as a whole, reports: Compared with day 0, the breadth and depth of the Spike-specific TCR repertoire rose significantly after two doses of AZD1222. Clonal diversity may have been underestimated in mostly white British donors. Spike-wide coverage was observed for vaccine-associated CD4 TCRs, with dominant responses at 160-218 and 743-854.

Sequencing used immunoSEQ multiplex PCR; TCRdb keeps in-frame clones, though not all of them. This sample yields around 140,000 clones, of which nearly 90% are seen a single time; 5.1% belongs to the top ten. This CDR3 is 13 amino acids long. Per germline, CDR1 MGHRA and CDR2 YSYEKL. V was clipped by 4 bases and J by 2 bases, with 5 bases between them. The receptor was derived from an adult in good health. The chain couples TRBV4-1 to TRBJ1-4; D unresolved. The sample consisted of peripheral blood, taken on day 0 of AZD1222 vaccination. CDR3 nucleotide sequence: TGCGCCAGCAGCCTCAAGACTAATGAAAAACTGTTTTTT. Its protein product is CASSLKTNEKLFF.